This T cell receptor beta chain was observed in a study of blood T cells in healthy people across ages. Notes on the study in general: There was a strong correlation between TCR beta diversity and naive T cell percentage.

PCR was performed a second time for 7 to 11 cycles using a sample-barcoded 5' primer and a J-beta primer mix. From the 5' RACE reads, TCRdb called clonotypes with MiXCR, one entry per CDR3 protein. In the table there are 550,000 to 750,000 distinct CDR3 sequences, over 20% of which are singletons. The sample holds a few counts of this clonotype. Its antigen is still unknown. The J segment lost 1 base and the V segment lost 4 bases, leaving 13 bases of the junction unmatched. CDR3 size: 17 residues. CDR1 and CDR2 (germline): SGHRS, YFSETQ. The TCR originated in a man aged 65 to 85 in good health. Material for sequencing was blood. The V and J genes are TRBV5-1 and TRBJ2-5, with TRBD1 matching 7 bases. CDR3 loop: CASSADRVGLSQETQYF. The CDR3 nucleotides read TGCGCCAGCAGCGCAGACAGGGTAGGTCTCTCCCAAGAGACCCAGTACTTC.